The 8 T cell receptor beta chains reported below all come from one sample, sequenced in a study of tumor and adjacent non-tumor tissue in lung cancer. A modified ARM-PCR protocol with three rounds of nested PCR amplified TCRbeta. TCRdb used MiXCR to reprocess the multiplex PCR reads, holding one entry per CDR3 protein. Of over 40,000 distinct CDR3 sequences in the sample, less than 70% were seen once. No cell sorting was done before RNA was extracted from the tissue. The normal lung tissue was taken more than 3 cm from the tumor edge. Sample: distant non-tumor lung tissue. The origin of the receptors is a woman aged 40-49 years with non-small cell lung cancer.

This clonotype was detected only a few times. A read error may explain this, as a much larger clone is one base away. The gene calls are TRBV5-6 and TRBJ2-7, with 8 bases lining up with TRBD2. V lost 10 bases and J lost 4; bases outside the gene matches: 10. The germline gives CDR1 SGHDT, CDR2 YYEEEE. This CDR3 is built from 13 residues. As DNA, the CDR3 is TGTGCCGGCGGAAGCGGGAGTATTTACGAGCAGTACTTC. Amino acids: CAGGSGSIYEQYF.

The rearrangement links TRBV20-1 to TRBJ2-7, with 11 positions matching TRBD2. Trimming took 5 bases from V and 8 from J; bases not matched to a gene: 11. There are 14 residues in the CDR3. Germline-derived CDR1 and CDR2 are DFQATT and SNEGSKA (reference sequence). Written as DNA, the CDR3 is TGCAGTGCTCGTCGTACTAGCGGGAGTAGGCAGCAGTACTTC. Its translation is CSARRTSGSRQQYF.

This clonotype was observed at least ten times. The chain is built from TRBV6-6 and TRBJ2-3; D is perhaps TRBD2 (5 bases). This CDR3 has 14 amino acids. Trimming took off 6 bases at V and 2 bases at J, with 12 bases between the two ends. CDR1 and CDR2 from the germline V gene are MNHNY and SVGAGI (reference sequence). The CDR3 loop is CASSRQLVTDTQYF. DNA of the CDR3: TGTGCCAGCAGCCGCCAACTAGTCACAGATACGCAGTATTTT.

On this clonotype: Since a much larger clone is just one base distant, this may be a read error. V gene TRBV20-1 combines with J gene TRBJ1-1; unclear D gene. Germline CDR1 and CDR2: DFQATT and SNEGSKA (reference sequence). V shed 4 bases and J shed 10 bases, with 13 bases lying between them. The CDR3 is made up of 11 amino acids. The CDR3 DNA reads TGCAGTGCTATTTGGGTATACGCAGCTTTCTTT. Translating it yields CSAIWVYAAFF.

The rearrangement joins TRBV10-2 to TRBJ2-7; 7 bases agree with TRBD1. The CDR3 is 12 amino acids. The trim removed 3 bases at V and 7 bases at J, leaving 3 bases unmatched. Germline loops: CDR1 WSHSY, CDR2 SAAADI. For the CDR3, the DNA is TGCGCCAGCAGTGACAGGGGGAAGGAGCAGTACTTC. Translating gives CASSDRGKEQYF.

Turning to this clonotype: The junction does not match germline at one end; this may be a read error. The CDR3 spells CASSLVGTGASNTGALFF. Written as DNA, the CDR3 is TGCGCTAGCAGCTTGGTGGGGACGGGGGCGTCGAACACCGGGGCGCTGTTTTTT. The rearrangement uses TRBV5-1 and TRBJ2-2; D tentatively reads TRBD1 or TRBD2 (6 bases each). The CDR3 is made up of 18 amino acids. Germline-derived CDR1 and CDR2 are SGHRS and YFSETQ.

This clonotype was recorded a few times. This may be a read error, as it is one base from a much larger clone. The chain is built from TRBV6-1 and TRBJ2-7; D possibly corresponds to TRBD2 (6 bases). Per the germline V gene, CDR1 is MNHNS and CDR2 is SASEGT. This CDR3 is 13 amino acids long. The CDR3 DNA reads TGTGCCAGCAGTGGCAGGGAGGCCTACGTGCAGTACTTC. It yields the protein CASSGREAYVQYF.

This rearrangement joins TRBV11-1 to TRBJ2-1, with TRBD2 as a possible D gene (6 bases). CDR1 and CDR2 from the germline V gene are SGHAT and FQDESV (reference sequence). The V end lost 9 bases, the J end lost 8 bases, and 23 bases lay between the germline ends. CDR3 size: 15 residues. This CDR3 is CASSVSWRVLDEQFF. CDR3 bases: TGTGCCAGTAGCGTTAGCTGGAGGGTTTTGGATGAGCAGTTCTTC.